This T cell receptor (beta chain) was captured in a study of control samples from healthy donors and cancer patients. CDR3 size: 15 residues. Trimming removed 0 bases at V and 1 base at J, with 11 bases between. Germline assignment: CDR1 GTSNPN and CDR2 SVGIG (reference sequence). Method: immunoSEQ multiplex PCR; TCRdb's copy keeps in-frame clones and lacks some. The data show about 89,000 clones, around nine tenths seen once. Sequenced sample: blood. This clonotype originated in a man aged 25 to 40 in good health. J is TRBJ2-3 and V is TRBV30, with a possible D match to TRBD2 (6 bases). Written as DNA, the CDR3 is TGTGCCTGGAGTGTCCCCCAGCGGGGCACAGATACGCAGTATTTT. This translates into CAWSVPQRGTDTQYF.